This T cell receptor (beta chain) was observed in a study of T cells in Graves' hyperthyroidism and ophthalmopathy. Study-wide results and limits: Among clonotypes expanded in thyroid above 0.001, most were also found in blood. Stable hyperthyroidism was told apart from ophthalmopathy by a model built on 13 V-J features.

Amplification targeted TCR beta CDR3 regions from RNA transcripts. Initially, a first-round RT-PCR of the TCR CDR3 employed the HTBI primer set. TCRdb called the multiplex PCR reads again in MiXCR, with one record for every CDR3 protein. Among about 610,000 distinct CDR3 sequences listed, about 43% were seen once. Diagnoses were established using clinical symptoms, serum thyroxine and TRAb, thyroid ultrasound and orbital computed tomography. There are 14 residues in the CDR3. Germline values: CDR1 SGHTA, CDR2 FQGTGA. Remarks on this clonotype: Its cognate antigen is unknown. The junction shows a germline mismatch at one end, possibly a read error.

Sequencing was carried out using peripheral blood or thyroid tissue (not recorded which). The J gene is TRBJ1-1, the V gene TRBV7-3; no clear D. The receptor was isolated from a woman aged 18-35 years with Graves' hyperthyroidism. CDR3 loop: CANSLAGMNTEAFF. Written as DNA, the CDR3 is TGTGCCAACAGCTTAGCAGGAATGAACACTGAAGCTTTCTTT. Complete variable domain (other parts from reference TRBV7-3 and TRBJ1-1): GAGVSQTPSNKVTEKGKYVELRCDPISGHTALYWYRQSLGQGPEFLIYFQGTGAADDSGLPNDRFFAVRPEGSVSTLKIQRTERGDSAVYLCANSLAGMNTEAFFGQGTRLTVV.